This TCR beta chain was obtained from a study of regulatory T cells in long-lasting Graves disease. Study-wide results and caveats: Segments TRBV28, TRBJ1-2 and TRBJ2-5 showed preferential usage in persistent disease.

The CDR3 has 12 amino acids. V gave up 2 bases and J gave up 11 bases, with 12 bases separating them. The authors built TCR beta libraries using iRepertoire HTBI primers and Arm-PCR of CDR3 regions. TCRdb re-called the multiplex PCR reads through MiXCR, storing one row per CDR3 protein. The top ten clones hold 12% of a sample with some 600,000 distinct CDR3 sequences, around 16% of them seen once. This clonotype was seen repeatedly, ten times or more. Its specificity is not known. Sample time point: newly diagnosed GD, antithyroid drugs for less than 3 months. RNA from PBMCs was the source of the TCR library. These sequences were also reported in another study, on T cells in Graves' hyperthyroidism and ophthalmopathy. That publication notes: The primer set for the first-round RT-PCR of the TCR CDR3 was HTBI.

The starting material was peripheral blood mononuclear cells (PBMCs), obtained at new diagnosis, from a patient treated with antithyroid drugs. This chain connects TRBV12-3 or TRBV12-4 to TRBJ1-1; D ambiguous. The TCR was taken from a young man with Graves disease. DNA for the CDR3: TGTGCCAGCAGTTTAAGAAGTTTAAACGCTTTCTTT. Translated: CASSLRSLNAFF.